This T cell receptor beta chain was sequenced during a study of CD4 and CD8 cells across lung adenocarcinoma regions (dated by TCRdb to about 2018). About the study as a whole: To look at intratumor heterogeneity in the T cell receptor repertoire, the study compared tumor centers against tumor margins.

With regard to this clonotype: Its binding antigen is unknown. Base qualities are not recorded, but no much larger clone differs from it by a single base.

Receptors were amplified or captured by PCR. Sequencing was carried out with a HiSeq X Ten. Using fastp at Q25 and MiXCR, TCRdb reprocessed the public reads and kept productive beta chains. Under each unique CDR3 protein, matching rows form one entry showing the most common genes and DNA. In this sample the table shows 15,000 to 20,000 distinct CDR3 sequences, approximately 50% of which occur a single time. The top ten clonotypes cover approximately 34% of the sample. Its CDR3 holds 15 amino acids, cysteine through phenylalanine. Just the 45-base CDR3 DNA is kept, in frame starting at base 1. The germline V gene sets CDR1 to SGDLS and CDR2 to YYNGEE. Patients with localized lung adenocarcinoma, a subtype of non-small cell lung cancer, were used as donors. The samples were taken from the margins of localized lung adenocarcinomas. CD8+ T cells from tumor tissue were profiled separately from CD4+ T cells for TCR repertoire analysis.

Sequencing was performed on CD8+ T cells from the margin of a lung tumor. The cell subset or site tag for this specimen amounts to: tumor margin region. The receptor was isolated from a male donor with lung adenocarcinoma. The CD4 and CD8 labels of this study may be unreliable. This receptor chain uses TRBV9 and TRBJ2-5, with TRBD2 identical over 10 junction bases. The J call may be wrong; the DNA end is better matched by TRBJ2-7. CDR3 sequence: CASSATGTSVYEQYF. The sequenced DNA is TGTGCCAGCAGCGCTACCGGGACTAGCGTTTACGAGCAGTACTTC.